The 27 T cell receptor beta chains in this list originate from one sample, sequenced in a study of CD8+ T cells in alopecia areata. Treatment defined: oral pan-JAK inhibitor, 5-10 mg twice daily. RNA extraction was followed by reverse transcription into cDNA, which acted as the sequencing template. Assay: immunoSEQ multiplex PCR; the TCRdb copy retains only in-frame clones and omits some. This table has roughly 200,000 clones, around two fifths appearing once. The source was CD4+ T cells sorted from blood, collected at approximately week 30, from a patient treated with tofacitinib. The receptors come from a human donor with alopecia areata.

This rearrangement joins TRBV7-2 to TRBJ1-2; D is ambiguous. Trimming removed 1 base from V and 8 bases from J, with 14 bases in between. Germline CDR1 is SGHTA and CDR2 is FQGNSA. The CDR3 is 14 residues long. As DNA, the CDR3 is TGTGCCAGCAGCTTAGGGTCGCCAGCGGGAGGCTACACCTTC. Translated: CASSLGSPAGGYTF.

The chain carries TRBV4-1 and TRBJ2-1; D is unclear. V gave up 0 bases and J gave up 3 bases, with 12 bases separating them. The CDR3 runs 16 residues. Germline V gives CDR1 MGHRA, CDR2 YSYEKL. In DNA, the CDR3 is TGCGCCAGCAGCCAAGATCGGACGCACGTCTACAATGAGCAGTTCTTC. Its translation is CASSQDRTHVYNEQFF.

The chain uses TRBV12-5 and TRBJ2-1; perhaps TRBD2 as D (6 bases). V shed 5 bases and J shed 8 bases, with 25 bases lying between them. Germline CDR1 and CDR2: LGHNT and FRNRAP. The CDR3 covers 17 residues. The CDR3 DNA reads as TGTGCTAGTGGTACCCGGGGGAATCACCTAATTCGGGATGAGCAGTTCTTC. It yields the protein CASGTRGNHLIRDEQFF.

The genes are TRBV5-1 and TRBJ2-3; 12 bases are a match to TRBD2. Germline values: CDR1 SGHRS, CDR2 YFSETQ. J was trimmed by 8 bases and V by 4 bases; bases with no gene match: 5. The CDR3 runs to 14 residues. CDR3 region: CASSGTSGLPTQYF. The CDR3 nucleotides read TGCGCCAGCAGCGGGACTAGCGGGTTACCTACGCAGTATTTT.

This clone was picked up a small number of times. The chain couples TRBV2 to TRBJ2-3; D might be TRBD1 or TRBD2, each matching 5 bases. CDR3 size: 14 residues. Germline CDR1 SNHLY, CDR2 FYNNEI. The germline V and J ends were trimmed by 4 bases and 4 bases, with 12 bases remaining between them. The CDR3 here is CASSAPRGADTQYF. In DNA form, the CDR3 reads TGTGCCAGCAGTGCCCCCCGGGGCGCAGATACGCAGTATTTT. Full variable domain (remainder filled in from reference TRBV2 and TRBJ2-3): EPEVTQTPSHQVTQMGQEVILRCVPISNHLYFYWYRQILGQKVEFLVSFYNNEISEKSEIFDDQFSVERPDGSNFTLKIRSTKLEDSAMYFCASSAPRGADTQYFGPGTRLTVL.

This rearrangement joins TRBV25-1 to TRBJ2-5; 12 bases are shared with TRBD2. CDR3 length equals 16 residues. With 4 bases clipped from V and 4 bases from J, the junction kept 7 bases outside the gene matches. Germline CDR1 reads MGHDK; CDR2 reads SYGVNS. The CDR3: CASSGPTSGRTETQYF. CDR3 bases: TGTGCCAGCAGTGGCCCGACTAGCGGGAGAACAGAGACCCAGTACTTC.

This clone was observed a few times. The chain uses TRBV7-9 and TRBJ1-2; TRBD1 might be the D (5 bases). V was trimmed by 2 bases and J by 6 bases, leaving 13 bases between them. CDR1 SEHNR and CDR2 FQNEAQ come from the germline V gene (reference sequence). This CDR3 is 14 amino acids long. CDR3 region: CASSLLRTSDGYTF. CDR3 DNA sequence: TGTGCCAGCAGCTTACTCAGGACATCCGATGGCTACACCTTC.

V and J are TRBV30 and TRBJ2-7; 7 nucleotides match TRBD2. V was pared by 0 bases and J by 6 bases, with 11 bases of the junction left unmatched. This CDR3 has 15 amino acids. Germline CDR1 reads GTSNPN; CDR2 reads SVGIG (reference sequence). Here the CDR3 reads CAWSVGVAGRREQYF. The CDR3 DNA sequence: TGTGCCTGGAGTGTCGGAGTAGCGGGCCGACGCGAGCAGTACTTC.

This clone was detected only once. The chain employs TRBV6-5 and TRBJ2-1, with a weak D call TRBD2 (6 bases). CDR3 size: 13 residues. Germline V CDR1 and CDR2: MNHEY, SVGAGI. V dropped 6 bases and J dropped 6 bases, with 12 bases sitting between them. The CDR3 DNA reads TGTGCCAGCAGACTAGGACTATTCAATGAGCAGTTCTTC. Residues: CASRLGLFNEQFF.

This clone came up a few times. The CDR3 DNA follows: TGTGCCTGGAGTCGACTAGCGGGGGCCGATACGCAGTATTTT. It yields the protein CAWSRLAGADTQYF. The J gene is TRBJ2-3, the V gene TRBV30, with 12 bases lining up with TRBD2. The V gene's germline CDR1 is GTSNPN and CDR2 SVGIG (reference sequence). The CDR3 contains 14 residues. The junction had 3 bases not matched to a gene; V was cut back by 2 bases and J by 6 bases.

J is TRBJ1-2 and V is TRBV6-1; D may be TRBD1 (6 bases). The germline V gene has CDR1 MNHNS and CDR2 SASEGT. This CDR3 comprises 16 residues. Trimming took 3 bases from V and 4 from J, leaving 18 bases between them. The CDR3 coding sequence is TGTGCCAGCAGTGATCCCCGACGACAGGATCCCTATGGCTACACCTTC. It translates to CASSDPRRQDPYGYTF.

This clone was counted a few times. V usage is TRBV29-1 and J usage is TRBJ2-3; D is ambiguous. The germline V gene encodes CDR1 SQVTM and CDR2 ANQGSEA. This CDR3 comprises 13 residues. With 2 bases removed from V and 2 bases from J, the gap between germline ends came to 8 bases. Here the CDR3 reads CSVERVLTDTQYF. In DNA form, the CDR3 reads TGCAGCGTTGAACGCGTCCTCACAGATACGCAGTATTTT.

The chain combines TRBV6-5 with TRBJ1-2; 10 nucleotides agree with TRBD1. Germline V gene lookup returns CDR1 MNHEY and CDR2 SVGAGI. The V segment lost 0 bases and the J segment 7 bases; nucleotides outside the gene matches: 8. CDR3 length: 16 residues. DNA for the CDR3: TGTGCCAGCAGTTACTCGCTAGGGGGACAGGGGTCTGGCTACACCTTC. Protein: CASSYSLGGQGSGYTF.

The V and J genes are TRBV25-1 and TRBJ2-2, with 8 bases fitting TRBD1. The germline gives CDR1 MGHDK, CDR2 SYGVNS. This CDR3 has 16 amino acids. Trimming took 4 bases from V and 4 from J; bases not matched to a gene: 8. CDR3 DNA: TGTGCCAGCAGTGCCGCGAGACAGGGGCTCACCGGGGAGCTGTTTTTT. Its translation is CASSAARQGLTGELFF.

This clone appeared once. The V and J genes are TRBV6-5 and TRBJ1-2; 9 bases fit TRBD1. The V segment lost 5 bases and the J segment 8 bases; nucleotides outside the gene matches: 9. This CDR3 contains 14 residues. The germline gives CDR1 MNHEY, CDR2 SVGAGI. The CDR3 DNA sequence: TGTGCCAGCAGTGGACAGGGGATAATGAGCGGCTACACCTTC. This gives the protein CASSGQGIMSGYTF.

The chain carries TRBV29-1 and TRBJ1-2; 11 bases are a match to TRBD1. Germline CDR1 SQVTM, CDR2 ANQGSEA. Trimming took 7 bases from V and 2 from J; bases not matched to a gene: 6. There are 14 residues in the CDR3. DNA for the CDR3: TGCAGCGCTCGGACAGGGGGCAGGAACTATGGCTACACCTTC. Translating gives CSARTGGRNYGYTF.

V gene TRBV6-6 combines with J gene TRBJ2-7; 9 bases fit TRBD2. This CDR3 contains 15 residues. Germline values: CDR1 MNHNY, CDR2 SVGAGI (reference sequence). V dropped 6 bases and J dropped 9; count of bases not matched to a gene: 15. CDR3: CASSPLTLAGKGQYF. CDR3 in DNA: TGTGCCAGCAGCCCCTTAACCCTAGCGGGAAAGGGGCAGTACTTC.

This clone was detected a few times. The chain couples TRBV30 to TRBJ1-2; possibly TRBD1 for D (6 bases). Germline assignment: CDR1 GTSNPN and CDR2 SVGIG (reference sequence). This CDR3 has 14 residues. V was pared by 4 bases and J by 5 bases, with 17 bases between. This CDR3 reads CAWKRDTLGYGYTF. CDR3 bases: TGTGCCTGGAAACGGGACACCCTTGGGTATGGCTACACCTTC.

There are a few counts of this clone. The V call is TRBV7-6, the J call TRBJ2-1, with D possibly TRBD2 on 7 matching bases. Germline V lookup: CDR1 SGHVS, CDR2 FNYEAQ. V was clipped by 5 bases and J by 4 bases, with 18 bases between them. The CDR3 is made up of 16 amino acids. The chain's CDR3 is CASSPRAGAVYNEQFF. The DNA of the CDR3 is TGTGCCAGCAGCCCAAGGGCGGGGGCCGTTTACAATGAGCAGTTCTTC.

This clone was detected a few times. The chain employs TRBV5-1 and TRBJ2-7; D gene uncertain. V lost 4 bases to trimming and J lost 0 bases, with 23 bases between them. Germline assignment: CDR1 SGHRS and CDR2 YFSETQ. The CDR3 runs 18 residues. The CDR3 region has the DNA TGCGCCAGCAGCCCCGGTACTCTGGCCCGGGCGACCTCCTACGAGCAGTACTTC. Residues: CASSPGTLARATSYEQYF.

The chain has TRBV5-1 and TRBJ2-7; no clear D gene. The V gene's germline CDR1 is SGHRS and CDR2 YFSETQ. CDR3 length equals 13 residues. V lost 0 bases and J lost 6, with 10 bases in between. As DNA, the CDR3 is TGCGCCAGCAGCTTGGATCCCATCCTCGAGCAGTACTTC. It specifies CASSLDPILEQYF.

This clone turned up a few times. The V and J genes are TRBV5-1 and TRBJ2-5; 8 bases line up with TRBD2. The V gene's germline CDR1 is SGHRS and CDR2 YFSETQ. Trimming removed 1 base from V and 2 bases from J; junction bases left unmatched: 10. The length of the CDR3 is 17 residues. The CDR3 DNA reads TGCGCCAGCAGCTTGAGCCTCGCGGGAGGCGGACAAGAGACCCAGTACTTC. Protein product: CASSLSLAGGGQETQYF.

The chain links TRBV29-1 to TRBJ1-2; 8 bases are shared with TRBD1. The CDR3 runs to 14 residues. Germline lookup yields CDR1 SQVTM and CDR2 ANQGSEA. J lost 6 bases, V lost 4 bases, and 10 bases had no gene match. The CDR3 nucleotides are TGCAGCGTTGCCAGGCGGGGGACAGGACATGGCTACACCTTC. Amino acid sequence: CSVARRGTGHGYTF.

This clone was detected a few times. The chain is built from TRBV30 and TRBJ1-1; D gene ambiguous. The CDR3 runs to 11 residues. The germline V gene has CDR1 GTSNPN and CDR2 SVGIG (reference sequence). The V gene lost 1 base and the J gene lost 4 bases, with 4 bases spanning the gap. CDR3 sequence reads: CAWSGSTEAFF. In DNA, the CDR3 is TGTGCCTGGAGTGGGAGCACTGAAGCTTTCTTT.

The chain recombines TRBV4-1 with TRBJ2-5, with D possibly being TRBD2 (5 bases). CDR3 length: 15 amino acids. Trimming took 8 bases from V and 3 from J, leaving 19 bases between them. Germline V lookup: CDR1 MGHRA, CDR2 YSYEKL. Written as DNA, the CDR3 is TGCGCCAGCCGGCGTTTAGCGAGACAAAAAGAGACCCAGTACTTC. It is translated as CASRRLARQKETQYF.

The rearrangement links TRBV6-5 to TRBJ2-4; D could derive from TRBD1 or TRBD2 (5 bases each). The CDR3 spans 13 residues. Germline V gives CDR1 MNHEY, CDR2 SVGAGI. Trimming left V 5 bases short and J 5 bases short, with 10 bases between. CDR3 sequence reads: CASSIGTQNIQYF. The CDR3 bases are TGTGCCAGCAGTATTGGGACCCAAAACATTCAGTACTTC.

The chain is built from TRBV9 and TRBJ2-1; 9 bases fit TRBD1. CDR1 and CDR2 from the germline V gene are SGDLS and YYNGEE. V shed 0 bases and J 8 bases; nucleotides not matched to a gene: 6. The CDR3 has 15 residues. Here the CDR3 DNA reads TGTGCCAGCAGCGTAGACAGGGGGCGCGTCGATGAGCAGTTCTTC. This gives the protein CASSVDRGRVDEQFF.